What follows describes a single TCR beta chain. The data stem from a study of control samples from healthy donors and cancer patients. Libraries were prepared by immunoSEQ multiplex PCR; TCRdb keeps only in-frame clonotypes and omits some of them. This table has about 92,000 clones, roughly four fifths appearing once. Sequencing input: blood. The source is a woman between 55 and 75 years old in good health.

This chain's CDR3 is CASSREASGSKTQYF. As DNA, the CDR3 is TGTGCCAGCAGCCGCGAAGCTAGCGGGAGTAAGACCCAGTACTTC. This chain uses TRBV7-9 with TRBJ2-5, with TRBD2 identical over 10 bases. Germline CDR1 reads SEHNR; CDR2 reads FQNEAQ (reference sequence). This CDR3 contains 15 residues. J lost 6 bases, V lost 5 bases, and 9 bases had no gene match.